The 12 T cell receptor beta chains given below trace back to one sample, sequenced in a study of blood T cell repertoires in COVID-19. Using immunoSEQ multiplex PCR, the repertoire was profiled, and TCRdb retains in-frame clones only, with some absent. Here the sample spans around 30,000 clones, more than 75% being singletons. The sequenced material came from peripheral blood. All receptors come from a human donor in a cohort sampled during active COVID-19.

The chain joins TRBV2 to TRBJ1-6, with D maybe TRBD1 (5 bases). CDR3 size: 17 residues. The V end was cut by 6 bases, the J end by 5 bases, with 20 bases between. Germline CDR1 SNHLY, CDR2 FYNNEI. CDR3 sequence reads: CASSAGRGRADNSPLHF. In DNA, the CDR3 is TGTGCCAGCAGCGCTGGGCGGGGCCGCGCGGATAATTCACCCCTCCACTTT.

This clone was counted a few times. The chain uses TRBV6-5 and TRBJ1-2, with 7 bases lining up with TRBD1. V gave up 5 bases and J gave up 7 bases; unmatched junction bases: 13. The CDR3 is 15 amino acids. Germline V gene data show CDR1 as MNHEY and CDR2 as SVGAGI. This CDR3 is CASSPSSTGISGYTF. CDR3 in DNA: TGTGCCAGCAGTCCCTCATCGACAGGGATCAGTGGCTACACCTTC.

The CDR3 sequence is CASSPWTGNTEAFF. In DNA form, the CDR3 reads TGCGCCAGCAGCCCCTGGACAGGAAACACTGAAGCTTTCTTT. The V call is TRBV4-1, the J call TRBJ1-1; 7 bases are shared with TRBD1. Germline V gene lookup returns CDR1 MGHRA and CDR2 YSYEKL. There are 14 residues in the CDR3. The trim removed 4 bases at V and 2 bases at J, leaving 4 bases unmatched.

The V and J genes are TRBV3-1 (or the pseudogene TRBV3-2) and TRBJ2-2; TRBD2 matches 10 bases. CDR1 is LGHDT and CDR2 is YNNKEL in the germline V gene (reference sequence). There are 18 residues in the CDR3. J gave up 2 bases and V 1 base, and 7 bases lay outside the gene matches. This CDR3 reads CASSQGAGTSVNTGELFF. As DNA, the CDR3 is TGTGCCAGCAGCCAAGGAGCCGGGACTAGCGTAAACACCGGGGAGCTGTTTTTT.

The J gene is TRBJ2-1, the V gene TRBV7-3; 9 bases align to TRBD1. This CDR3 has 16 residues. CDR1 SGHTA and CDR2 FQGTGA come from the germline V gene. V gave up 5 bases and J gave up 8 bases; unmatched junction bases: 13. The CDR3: CASSTQGAWGAHEQFF. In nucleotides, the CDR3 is TGTGCCAGCAGCACACAGGGGGCCTGGGGTGCCCATGAGCAGTTCTTC.

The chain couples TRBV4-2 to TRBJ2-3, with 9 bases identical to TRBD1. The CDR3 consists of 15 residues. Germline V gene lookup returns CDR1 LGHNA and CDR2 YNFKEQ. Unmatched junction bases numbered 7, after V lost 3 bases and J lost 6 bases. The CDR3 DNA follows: TGTGCCAGCAGCCAGGCACAGGGGGCGGGGGATACGCAGTATTTT. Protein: CASSQAQGAGDTQYF.

The CDR3 coding sequence is TGTGCCAGCAGCGACGCGGGGGGTCGGGCAGATACGCAGTATTTT. Translated: CASSDAGGRADTQYF. The rearrangement joins TRBV2 to TRBJ2-3, with 8 bases lining up with TRBD2. Germline V gives CDR1 SNHLY, CDR2 FYNNEI. CDR3 length equals 15 residues. The V gene end was trimmed by 6 bases and the J gene end by 4 bases; junction bases not matched to a gene: 9.

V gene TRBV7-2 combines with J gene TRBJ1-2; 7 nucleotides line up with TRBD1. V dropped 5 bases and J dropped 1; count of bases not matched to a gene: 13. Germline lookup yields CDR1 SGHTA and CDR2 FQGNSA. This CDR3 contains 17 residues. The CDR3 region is CASSQRKGAKVNYGYTF. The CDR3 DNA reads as TGTGCCAGCAGCCAGCGGAAGGGGGCGAAGGTTAACTATGGCTACACCTTC.

CDR3 DNA: TGTGCCAGCAGCCCCTGGACAGGGAGCAATGAGCAGTTCTTC. Protein: CASSPWTGSNEQFF. The rearrangement joins TRBV9 to TRBJ2-1; 8 positions match TRBD1. Per the germline V gene, CDR1 is SGDLS and CDR2 is YYNGEE. The trim removed 4 bases at V and 6 bases at J, leaving 6 bases unmatched. The CDR3 extends over 14 amino acids. The whole variable domain, filled in from reference TRBV9 and TRBJ2-1, reads DSGVTQTPKHLITATGQRVTLRCSPRSGDLSVYWYQQSLDQGLQFLIQYYNGEERAKGNILERFSAQQFPDLHSELNLSSLELGDSALYFCASSPWTGSNEQFFGPGTRLTVL.

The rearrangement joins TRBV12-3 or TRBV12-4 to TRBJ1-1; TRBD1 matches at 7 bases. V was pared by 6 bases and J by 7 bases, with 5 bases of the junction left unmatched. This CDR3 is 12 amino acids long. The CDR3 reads CASSQGQFEAFF. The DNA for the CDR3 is TGTGCCAGCAGCCAGGGACAGTTTGAAGCTTTCTTT.

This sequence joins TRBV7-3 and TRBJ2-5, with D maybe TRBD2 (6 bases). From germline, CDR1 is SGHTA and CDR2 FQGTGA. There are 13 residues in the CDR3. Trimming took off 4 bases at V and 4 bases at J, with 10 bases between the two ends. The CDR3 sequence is CASSSTGGETQYF. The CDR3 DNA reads TGTGCCAGCAGCTCAACCGGGGGAGAGACCCAGTACTTC.

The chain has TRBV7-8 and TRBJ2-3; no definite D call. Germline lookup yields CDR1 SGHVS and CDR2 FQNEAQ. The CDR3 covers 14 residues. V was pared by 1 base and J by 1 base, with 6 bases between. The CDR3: CASSLGSGTDTQYF. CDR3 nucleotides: TGTGCCAGCAGCTTAGGGTCAGGCACAGATACGCAGTATTTT. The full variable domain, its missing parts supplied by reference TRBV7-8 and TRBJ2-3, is GAGVSQSPRYKVAKRGQDVALRCDPISGHVSLFWYQQALGQGPEFLTYFQNEAQLDKSGLPSDRFFAERPEGSVSTLKIQRTQQEDSAVYLCASSLGSGTDTQYFGPGTRLTVL.